This T cell receptor beta chain was captured by sequencing in a study of response to subunit inactivated influenza vaccine listed by TCRdb under 2018. About the investigation overall: The study used deep quantitative T cell receptor repertoire profiling to track responses to a trivalent subunit inactivated influenza vaccine. General study outcomes and caveats: According to the authors, only a limited number of new T cells may be recruited by each seasonal influenza vaccination.

Receptors were amplified or captured by RT-PCR. TCRdb records Illumina HiSeq 2500 as the sequencer. TCRdb reanalyzed the raw reads on its own, using fastp at Q25 for trimming and MiXCR for clone calling, and kept in-frame beta chains. Identical CDR3 protein sequences are pooled into one entry, listed with their most common genes and DNA. The sample data list 650,000 to 800,000 distinct CDR3 sequences, and around 14% of these were observed just once. The ten largest make up 6% to 7% of the sample. In the case of this clonotype: The clone's antigen remains unknown. Nothing much larger sits one base from this clone, and base qualities are not available.

The CDR3 covers 15 residues, taking in both the cysteine and the phenylalanine. Of all the DNA, just the CDR3 is kept, 45 bases in frame from base 1. CDR1 DFQATT and CDR2 SNEGSKA are derived from the germline V gene (reference sequence). Ends trimmed: V by 1 base, J by 1 base; bases unmatched to a gene: 6. Recombination joined TRBV20-1 with TRBJ2-5, and 7 junction bases match TRBD1. Sequences were derived from PBMCs from blood, sampled approximately 15 days before vaccination. The TCR originated in a man in his fifties or sixties who received an inactivated influenza vaccine. Donor details come from another sample of the same person, matched by shared clones. The CDR3 in this case is CSARVIRDSQETQYF. In nucleotides, the sequence is TGCAGTGCTAGAGTAATCCGGGACAGCCAAGAGACCCAGTACTTC.